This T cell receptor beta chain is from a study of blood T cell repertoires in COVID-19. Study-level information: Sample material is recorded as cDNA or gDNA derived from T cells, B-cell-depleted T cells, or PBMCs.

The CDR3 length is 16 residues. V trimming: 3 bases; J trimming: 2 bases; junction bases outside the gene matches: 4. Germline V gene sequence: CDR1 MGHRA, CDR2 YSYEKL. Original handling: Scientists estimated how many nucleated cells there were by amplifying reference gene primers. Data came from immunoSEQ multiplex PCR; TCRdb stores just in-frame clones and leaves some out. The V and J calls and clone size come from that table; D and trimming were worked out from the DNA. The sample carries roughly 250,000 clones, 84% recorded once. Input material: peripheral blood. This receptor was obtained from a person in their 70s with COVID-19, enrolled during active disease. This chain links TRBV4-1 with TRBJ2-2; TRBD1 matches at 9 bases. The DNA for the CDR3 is TGCGCCAGCAGCCAGTGGGACAGGGCTAACACCGGGGAGCTGTTTTTT. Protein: CASSQWDRANTGELFF.